Reported below is one T cell receptor (beta chain). Antigen: not known. Mismatch with germline at one junction end may stem from a read error. This specimen belongs to a study of early T cells in non-severe SARS-CoV-2 infection. At the level of the study: The authors sequenced bulk RNA from unsorted whole blood, leaving chains unpaired. Study outcomes and limitations: Private and CD4 specificities were missed by VDJdb matching, which favored anti-spike CD8 responses.

Separate cDNA molecules each had unique molecular identifiers attached to them. TCRdb processed the 5' RACE reads anew with MiXCR; each CDR3 protein has one entry. The repertoire includes tens of thousands of distinct CDR3 sequences, roughly an eighth of them detected once, and 1.3% sits in the top ten. The germline V gene encodes CDR1 SGHTA and CDR2 FQGNSA. The CDR3 contains 16 residues. V and J are TRBV7-2 and TRBJ2-3, with D possibly TRBD2 on 5 matching bases. The specimen was whole blood. This sequence was found in an adult who was a healthcare worker with PCR-confirmed SARS-CoV-2 infection or an uninfected control (not recorded which). CDR3 residues: CATSLLGGESTDTQYF. The CDR3 bases are TGTGCCACCAGCCTACTAGGTGGGGAGAGCACAGATACGCAGTATTTT.